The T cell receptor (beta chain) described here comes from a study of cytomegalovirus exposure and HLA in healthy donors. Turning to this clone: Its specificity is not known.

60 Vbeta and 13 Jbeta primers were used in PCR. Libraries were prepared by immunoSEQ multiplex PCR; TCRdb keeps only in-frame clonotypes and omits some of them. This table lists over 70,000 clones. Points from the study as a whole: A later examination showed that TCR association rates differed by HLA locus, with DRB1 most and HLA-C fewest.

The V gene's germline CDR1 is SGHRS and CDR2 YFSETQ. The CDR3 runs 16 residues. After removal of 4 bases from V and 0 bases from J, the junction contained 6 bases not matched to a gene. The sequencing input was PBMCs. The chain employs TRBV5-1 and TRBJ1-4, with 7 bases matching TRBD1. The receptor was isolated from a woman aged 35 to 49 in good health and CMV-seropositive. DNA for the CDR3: TGCGCCAGCAGCGCGGACAGGCTAACAACTAATGAAAAACTGTTTTTT. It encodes CASSADRLTTNEKLFF.